Included here is one TCR beta chain sequence, with context. This sample is drawn from a study of cytomegalovirus exposure and HLA in healthy donors. This CDR3 region has 16 residues. Trimming at V came to 5 bases and at J to 3 bases, leaving 13 bases not matched to a gene. Germline CDR1 and CDR2: SQVTM and ANQGSEA. The study ran its PCR with 60 Vbeta and 13 Jbeta primers. Repertoires were generated with immunoSEQ multiplex PCR, while TCRdb's copy carries only in-frame clones and drops some. The sample has 100,000 to 150,000 clones, approximately 61% seen once. The sample taken for sequencing was PBMCs. The chain recombines TRBV29-1 with TRBJ1-1; 9 positions agree with TRBD1. The receptor comes from a young man in good health and CMV-seropositive. The CDR3 coding sequence is TGCAGCGTTCAAAAGACAGGGGGGGATTTGGACACTGAAGCTTTCTTT. As protein: CSVQKTGGDLDTEAFF.